Shown below are 21 T cell receptor beta chains from a single sample sequenced in a study of blood T cell repertoires in COVID-19 (dated by TCRdb to 2018 to 2020). Receptors were amplified or captured by the immunoSEQ multiplex PCR assay. TCRdb obtained this table from immuneACCESS and retained in-frame rearrangements with V and J assigned. These tables miss some clones; where compared with another copy, unresolved V genes account for less than half of the shortfall, and the remainder is unexplained. This sample holds 140,000 to 150,000 clones; about 79% were observed only once. 9.5% to 13% of the sample lies in the top ten. The specimen was peripheral blood. These receptors were taken from a man aged 55 to 70 with active or convalescent COVID-19.

The chain carries TRBV5-5 and TRBJ1-2; 12 bases are a match to TRBD1. This CDR3 comprises 16 residues. From germline, CDR1 is SGHKS and CDR2 YYEKEE (reference sequence). Trimming took 5 bases from V and 5 from J; bases not matched to a gene: 10. The CDR3 here is CASRAGQGAWEYGYTF. For the CDR3, the DNA is TGTGCCAGCAGGGCGGGACAGGGGGCCTGGGAATATGGCTACACCTTC. The full variable domain, rest sourced from reference TRBV5-5 and TRBJ1-2, is DAGVTQSPTHLIKTRGQQVTLRCSPISGHKSVSWYQQVLGQGPQFIFQYYEKEERGRGNFPDRFSARQFPNYSSELNVNALLLGDSALYLCASRAGQGAWEYGYTFGSGTRLTVV.

The chain couples TRBV4-1 to TRBJ2-1; D is undetermined. Trimming shortened V by 1 base and J by 7 bases, and 5 bases separated the two germline ends. The V gene's germline CDR1 is MGHRA and CDR2 YSYEKL. The CDR3 spans 12 residues. This chain's CDR3 is CASSQVRNEQFF. The DNA for the CDR3 is TGCGCCAGCAGCCAAGTTCGGAATGAGCAGTTCTTC.

This clone was observed a handful of times. The rearrangement joins TRBV15 to TRBJ1-1; tentative D call: TRBD1 (6 bases). This CDR3 has 13 residues. Germline lookup yields CDR1 LNHNV and CDR2 YYDKDF (reference sequence). Trimming cost V 8 bases and J 2 bases, with 12 bases left between them. Here the CDR3 reads CATSQGRNTEAFF. The CDR3 coding sequence is TGTGCCACCTCCCAGGGGCGAAACACTGAAGCTTTCTTT.

V usage is TRBV5-5 and J usage is TRBJ2-2, with TRBD1 matching over 8 bases. Unmatched junction bases numbered 11, after V lost 1 base and J lost 6 bases. Looked up from germline, CDR1 is SGHKS and CDR2 is YYEKEE (reference sequence). The CDR3 contains 17 residues. The CDR3 DNA reads TGTGCCAGCAGCTTGAGTGGGACAGGTGTTCTTGCCGGGGAGCTGTTTTTT. Its protein product is CASSLSGTGVLAGELFF. The full variable domain, with the rest looked up from reference TRBV5-5 and TRBJ2-2, is DAGVTQSPTHLIKTRGQQVTLRCSPISGHKSVSWYQQVLGQGPQFIFQYYEKEERGRGNFPDRFSARQFPNYSSELNVNALLLGDSALYLCASSLSGTGVLAGELFFGEGSRLTVL.

This clone was counted a few times. The V gene is TRBV12-5, the J gene TRBJ1-3; unclear D gene. This CDR3 has 16 amino acids. Germline CDR1 reads LGHNT; CDR2 reads FRNRAP. The V end lost 3 bases, the J end lost 11 bases, and 23 bases lay between the germline ends. The CDR3 bases are TGTGCTAGTGGTTTAAAAACCGTGGCCGACTTCAATCCCATATATTTT. Protein: CASGLKTVADFNPIYF.

CDR3 amino acids: CASSPDRGSGNTIYF. For the CDR3, the DNA is TGTGCCAGCAGCCCCGACAGGGGCTCTGGAAACACCATATATTTT. This chain uses TRBV6-5 with TRBJ1-3, with 8 nucleotides matching TRBD1. The CDR3 contains 15 residues. Germline V gene sequence: CDR1 MNHEY, CDR2 SVGAGI. J gave up 0 bases and V 6 bases, and 4 bases lay outside the gene matches.

V gene TRBV25-1 combines with J gene TRBJ1-1; TRBD1 aligns across 8 bases. CDR1 and CDR2 from the germline V gene are MGHDK and SYGVNS. CDR3 length: 14 residues. Trimming at V came to 4 bases and at J to 4 bases, leaving 5 bases not matched to a gene. CDR3 coding DNA: TGTGCCAGCAGTGGATACAGGGGGTTCACTGAAGCTTTCTTT. Translation gives CASSGYRGFTEAFF.

This rearrangement joins TRBV7-6 to TRBJ1-5; 10 bases agree with TRBD1. Germline V gives CDR1 SGHVS, CDR2 FNYEAQ. This CDR3 region has 14 residues. The V segment lost 2 bases and the J segment 7 bases; nucleotides outside the gene matches: 2. This CDR3 is CASSLRTGGQPQHF. CDR3 sequence (DNA): TGTGCCAGCAGCTTAAGGACAGGGGGGCAGCCCCAGCATTTT.

The chain joins TRBV6-2 or TRBV6-3 to TRBJ1-5; tentatively, D is TRBD1 (6 bases). The germline gives CDR1 MNHEY, CDR2 SVGEGT. With 5 bases removed from V and 3 bases from J, the gap between germline ends came to 17 bases. CDR3 length: 16 residues. CDR3 bases: TGTGCCAGCAGTCCGGCCGCGGCAGGGGACAATCAGCCCCAGCATTTT. Protein sequence: CASSPAAAGDNQPQHF.

The chain is built from TRBV6-2 or TRBV6-3 and TRBJ1-2; no clear D. The germline V gene has CDR1 MNHEY and CDR2 SVGEGT. Between the trimmed V and J ends, which lost 4 bases and 8 bases, there was a span of 26 bases. CDR3 length equals 17 residues. CDR3 in amino acids: CASSLWILEWENVGYTF. In DNA, the CDR3 is TGTGCCAGCAGTTTGTGGATTCTCGAATGGGAGAACGTGGGCTACACCTTC.

This chain links TRBV6-5 with TRBJ1-2; 10 bases are shared with TRBD1. Germline CDR1 MNHEY, CDR2 SVGAGI. V was pared by 7 bases and J by 4 bases, with 9 bases of the junction left unmatched. CDR3 length: 15 residues. The CDR3 bases are TGTGCCAGCATGGGACAGGGGTTTGATAGCTATGGCTACACCTTC. Protein: CASMGQGFDSYGYTF.

Written as DNA, the CDR3 is TGTGCCAGCAGCTTATCCGGGGTCCAAGAGACCCAGTACTTC. Translation gives CASSLSGVQETQYF. This chain uses TRBV11-3 with TRBJ2-5, with D possibly TRBD2 on 5 matching bases. V was clipped by 2 bases and J by 1 base, with 8 bases between them. CDR3 length: 14 residues. Germline CDR1 reads SGHNT; CDR2 reads YENEEA.

The chain employs TRBV2 and TRBJ1-2, with D tentatively TRBD1 (5 bases). The CDR3 consists of 15 residues. Trimming took off 3 bases at V and 0 bases at J, with 11 bases between the two ends. Per germline, CDR1 SNHLY and CDR2 FYNNEI. CDR3 amino acids: CASSEGLGPNYGYTF. The CDR3 coding sequence is TGTGCCAGCAGTGAGGGTTTGGGGCCTAACTATGGCTACACCTTC.

V and J are TRBV9 and TRBJ1-2; D may be TRBD1 (5 bases). V was trimmed by 0 bases and J by 4 bases, leaving 10 bases between them. CDR3 length equals 14 residues. Germline assignment: CDR1 SGDLS and CDR2 YYNGEE. The CDR3 here is CASSVGTRAYGYTF. Here the CDR3 DNA reads TGTGCCAGCAGCGTAGGCACCAGGGCCTATGGCTACACCTTC. Looking up the rest from reference TRBV9 and TRBJ1-2 gives the full variable domain: DSGVTQTPKHLITATGQRVTLRCSPRSGDLSVYWYQQSLDQGLQFLIQYYNGEERAKGNILERFSAQQFPDLHSELNLSSLELGDSALYFCASSVGTRAYGYTFGSGTRLTVV.

J is TRBJ1-4 and V is TRBV19; TRBD1 might be the D (6 bases). Between the trimmed V and J ends, which lost 3 bases and 4 bases, there was a span of 12 bases. The V gene's germline CDR1 is LNHDA and CDR2 SQIVND (reference sequence). The CDR3 has 15 amino acids. CDR3 protein: CASSMIGGHNEKLFF. The CDR3 coding sequence is TGTGCCAGTAGTATGATCGGGGGGCATAATGAAAAACTGTTTTTT.

The chain has TRBV6-6 and TRBJ2-1; 13 positions match TRBD2. V dropped 5 bases and J dropped 6; count of bases not matched to a gene: 10. The CDR3 totals 17 residues. Germline V gene data show CDR1 as MNHNY and CDR2 as SVGAGI (reference sequence). Written as DNA, the CDR3 is TGTGCCAGCAGTCCCCAAAAGACTAGCGGGAGGTTCAATGAGCAGTTCTTC. Its translation: CASSPQKTSGRFNEQFF.

This clone was detected only a few times. The chain carries TRBV5-6 and TRBJ1-1, with a weak D call TRBD1 (5 bases). The CDR3 contains 14 residues. Looked up from germline, CDR1 is SGHDT and CDR2 is YYEEEE. The V gene lost 0 bases and the J gene lost 1 base, with 7 bases spanning the gap. The DNA for the CDR3 is TGTGCCAGCAGCTTGGCTGGGGCGAACACTGAAGCTTTCTTT. Protein sequence: CASSLAGANTEAFF.

V gene TRBV11-3 combines with J gene TRBJ2-3; 9 bases match TRBD1. Unmatched junction bases numbered 6, after V lost 2 bases and J lost 3 bases. The CDR3 spans 16 residues. Looked up from germline, CDR1 is SGHNT and CDR2 is YENEEA. The CDR3: CASSLLGTGSTDTQYF. CDR3 bases: TGTGCCAGCAGCTTATTGGGGACAGGGTCGACAGATACGCAGTATTTT.

The V gene is TRBV18, the J gene TRBJ2-3; D may be TRBD1 (6 bases). This CDR3 spans 19 amino acids. V was trimmed by 6 bases and J by 2 bases, leaving 27 bases between them. CDR1 is KGHSH and CDR2 is LQKENI in the germline V gene. CDR3 in amino acids: CASSLRPTVNREYTDTQYF. CDR3 coding DNA: TGTGCCAGCTCGCTAAGGCCGACAGTCAACAGGGAGTACACAGATACGCAGTATTTT. The full variable domain, in which reference TRBV18 and TRBJ2-3 provide the parts outside the CDR3, is NAGVMQNPRHLVRRRGQEARLRCSPMKGHSHVYWYRQLPEEGLKFMVYLQKENIIDESGMPKERFSAEFPKEGPSILRIQQVVRGDSAAYFCASSLRPTVNREYTDTQYFGPGTRLTVL.

V gene TRBV5-6 combines with J gene TRBJ2-1; D not certain. V dropped 0 bases and J dropped 3 bases, with 13 bases sitting between them. Germline V CDR1 and CDR2: SGHDT, YYEEEE. The CDR3 covers 16 residues. CDR3 sequence: CASSLVFAESYNEQFF. CDR3 nucleotide sequence: TGTGCCAGCAGCTTGGTTTTTGCGGAAAGCTACAATGAGCAGTTCTTC.

The gene calls are TRBV5-4 and TRBJ1-2, with 9 positions matching TRBD1. CDR1 and CDR2 (germline): SGHNT, YYREEE (reference sequence). The CDR3 is made up of 15 amino acids. J was trimmed by 6 bases and V by 3 bases; bases with no gene match: 9. The CDR3 sequence: CASSYPGTGRNGYTF. CDR3 DNA sequence: TGTGCCAGCAGCTACCCCGGGACAGGGAGGAATGGCTACACCTTC.